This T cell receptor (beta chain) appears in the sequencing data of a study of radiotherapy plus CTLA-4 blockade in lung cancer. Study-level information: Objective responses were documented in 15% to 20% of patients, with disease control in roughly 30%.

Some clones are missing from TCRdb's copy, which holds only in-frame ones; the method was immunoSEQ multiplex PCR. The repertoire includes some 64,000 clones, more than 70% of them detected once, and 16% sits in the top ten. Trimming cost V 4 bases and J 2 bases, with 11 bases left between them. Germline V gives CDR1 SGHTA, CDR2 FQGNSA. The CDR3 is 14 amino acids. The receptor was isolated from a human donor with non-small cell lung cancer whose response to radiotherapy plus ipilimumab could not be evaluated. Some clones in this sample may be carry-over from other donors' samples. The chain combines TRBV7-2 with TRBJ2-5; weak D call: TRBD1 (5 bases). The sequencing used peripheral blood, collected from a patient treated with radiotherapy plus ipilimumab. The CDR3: CASSYQAGQETQYF. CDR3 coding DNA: TGTGCCAGCAGCTATCAAGCAGGGCAAGAGACCCAGTACTTC.